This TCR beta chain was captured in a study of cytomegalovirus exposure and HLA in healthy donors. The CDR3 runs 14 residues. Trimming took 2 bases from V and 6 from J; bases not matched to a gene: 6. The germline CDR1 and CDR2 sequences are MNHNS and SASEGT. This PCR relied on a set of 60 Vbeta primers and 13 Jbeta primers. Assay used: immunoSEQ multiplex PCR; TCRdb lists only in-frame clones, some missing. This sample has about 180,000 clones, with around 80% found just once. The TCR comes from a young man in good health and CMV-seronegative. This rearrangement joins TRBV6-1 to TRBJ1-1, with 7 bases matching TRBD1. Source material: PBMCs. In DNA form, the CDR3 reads TGTGCCAGCAGTGAACACAGGGGACGGGCTGAAGCTTTCTTT. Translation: CASSEHRGRAEAFF.